This T cell receptor (beta chain) was identified in a study of CD8+ T cells in alopecia areata. The treatment was: oral pan-JAK inhibitor, 5-10 mg twice daily. Once RNA had been extracted, it was reverse transcribed into cDNA to act as the sequencing template. Profiled with immunoSEQ multiplex PCR; TCRdb holds only in-frame clones, not every one. The sample includes about 88,000 clones, 44% seen only once; the top ten take more than 15%. Trimming took off 4 bases at V and 4 bases at J, with 7 bases between the two ends. The CDR3 runs to 12 residues. Germline V lookup: CDR1 SQVTM, CDR2 ANQGSEA. The clonotype comes from a human donor with alopecia areata. The source was CD8+ T cells sorted from blood, collected at week 24, from a patient treated with tofacitinib. The rearrangement links TRBV29-1 to TRBJ2-2, with D hard to call. The CDR3 DNA sequence: TGCAGCGTTGTTTGGCCCACCGGGGAGCTGTTTTTT. Its translation is CSVVWPTGELFF.